This T cell receptor (beta chain) comes out of a study of cytomegalovirus exposure and HLA in healthy donors. The primer mix had 60 Vbeta and 13 Jbeta primers. Sequencing was performed with immunoSEQ multiplex PCR; in TCRdb, only in-frame clones are kept and a portion is missing. The table has approximately 280,000 clones, 70% to 90% seen once. The J segment lost 6 bases and the V segment lost 4 bases, leaving 13 bases of the junction unmatched. The CDR3 is 17 amino acids. CDR1 SGHDT and CDR2 YYEEEE come from the germline V gene. Study-wide results and limits: One cluster of highly shared sequence variants probably arose as a sequencing artifact.

A remark on this clone: Its antigen is as yet unknown.

The sequence derives from a woman between 18 and 29 years old in good health and CMV-seronegative. The sequencing sample was made of PBMCs. This rearrangement joins TRBV5-6 to TRBJ1-6, with 7 bases fitting TRBD1. The CDR3 nucleotides are TGTGCCAGCAGCCCGTGGTACCGGGACAGAGCTAATTCACCCCTCCACTTT. Translating gives CASSPWYRDRANSPLHF.